This TCR beta chain was identified in a study of blood T cells in healthy people across ages. Findings and limits, study-wide: Nothing was known about donor CMV status, and this possibly confounded expanded clonotype changes. Across the age range, TCR beta diversity per million T cells fell in a roughly linear way.

The authors ran a second PCR of about 6 to 11 cycles using a sample-barcoded 5' primer and a J-beta primer mix. TCRdb re-called the 5' RACE reads through MiXCR, storing one row per CDR3 protein. The profile shows about 580,000 distinct CDR3 sequences, 47% of them singletons. This clonotype was picked up a small number of times. Its cognate antigen is unknown. Looked up from germline, CDR1 is LGHNA and CDR2 is YSLEER. The CDR3 contains 14 residues. Trimming left V 0 bases short and J 8 bases short, with 13 bases between. The study isolated at least 6.5 million PBMCs from each sample. The chain couples TRBV4-3 to TRBJ1-2, with D possibly being TRBD1 (5 bases). Sequenced sample: blood. The clonotype comes from a man older than 75 in good health. The CDR3 is CASSQDSQGGGYTF. In DNA, the CDR3 is TGCGCCAGCAGCCAAGACTCCCAGGGAGGAGGCTACACCTTC.